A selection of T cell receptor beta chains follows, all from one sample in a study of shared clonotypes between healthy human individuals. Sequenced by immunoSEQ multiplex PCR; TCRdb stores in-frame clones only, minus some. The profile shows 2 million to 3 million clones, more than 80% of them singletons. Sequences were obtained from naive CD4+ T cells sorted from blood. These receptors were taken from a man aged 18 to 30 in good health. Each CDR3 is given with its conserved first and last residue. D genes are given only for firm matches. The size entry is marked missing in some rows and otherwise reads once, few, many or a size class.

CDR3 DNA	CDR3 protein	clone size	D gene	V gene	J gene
TGTGCCAGCAGTGAGTACTGGTCAGAAAGACGGTATGGCTACACCTTC	CASSEYWSERRYGYTF	.	.	TRBV6-1	TRBJ1-2
TGTGCCTGGAGTGCGACTAGCATACAGACCCAGTACTTC	CAWSATSIQTQYF	.	TRBD2	TRBV30	TRBJ2-5
TGTGCCATCAGTGGAGACGGGACTAGCGGGGGAAAAACCGGGGAGCTGTTTTTT	CAISGDGTSGGKTGELFF	.	TRBD2	TRBV10-3	TRBJ2-2
TGTGCCAGCAGCAGGTCGGCTAATGAAAAACTGTTTTTT	CASSRSANEKLFF	.	.	TRBV9	TRBJ1-4
TGTGCCAGCAGTGAATTCGGAGGGGGAAATTCACCCCTCCACTTT	CASSEFGGGNSPLHF	.	.	TRBV2	TRBJ1-6
TGCGCCAGCAGCTTGGCCGGAAACCAAGGGACTGAAGCTTTCTTT	CASSLAGNQGTEAFF	.	.	TRBV5-1	TRBJ1-1
TGTGCCAGCAGCATCGGAGCTCCGGACTCCTACAATGAGCAGTTCTTC	CASSIGAPDSYNEQFF	.	.	TRBV5-4	TRBJ2-1
TGTGCCAGCAGCTTGTCAGAGAACACTGAAGCTTTCTTT	CASSLSENTEAFF	few	.	TRBV11-2	TRBJ1-1
TGTGCCAGCAGCATCGCGGGGGGTACTTATGAGCAGTTCTTC	CASSIAGGTYEQFF	.	.	TRBV21-1	TRBJ2-1
TGTGCCAGTAAGGATAGGCGGGAGGGGGGCCAGTACTTC	CASKDRREGGQYF	.	TRBD2	TRBV19	TRBJ2-5
TGTGCCAGCAGCCGGGACAACTACGAGCAGTACTTC	CASSRDNYEQYF	.	.	TRBV6-5	TRBJ2-7
TGTGCCAGCAGTCAGGGTATTAATGAAAAACTGTTTTTT	CASSQGINEKLFF	.	.	TRBV6-5	TRBJ1-4
TGTGCCAGTAGTATGAAAAGGGGAAGGGTCAATCAGCCCCAGCATTTT	CASSMKRGRVNQPQHF	.	.	TRBV19	TRBJ1-5
TGTGCCAGCAGCCCCCCGGGGAGGGGAGGAGATACGCAGTATTTT	CASSPPGRGGDTQYF	.	TRBD2	TRBV9	TRBJ2-3
TGTGCCAGCAGTCGACAGGGGGCCGACTATGGCTACACCTTC	CASSRQGADYGYTF	.	TRBD1	TRBV7-9	TRBJ1-2
TGTGCCAGCAGCCAAGTTAGCGGGAGGGCCGAGCAGTACTTC	CASSQVSGRAEQYF	.	TRBD2	TRBV16	TRBJ2-7
TGTGCCAGCAGCCAAGAAAGGGTACAGCAGTTCTTC	CASSQERVQQFF	.	.	TRBV14	TRBJ2-1
TGTGCCAGCAACCAGCGGGATCAGCCCCAGCATTTT	CASNQRDQPQHF	.	.	TRBV28	TRBJ1-5
TGCGCCAGCAGCTTGTCCTGGACTCTAAACGGGGGGCGGAACGAGCAGTACTTC	CASSLSWTLNGGRNEQYF	.	.	TRBV5-1	TRBJ2-7
TGTGCCAGCAGCTCCTCCTCACGCACTGAAGCTTTCTTT	CASSSSSRTEAFF	.	.	TRBV6-1	TRBJ1-1
TGTGCCAGCTCACCGGGGGACAGGGGTGGCAATCAGCCCCAGCATTTT	CASSPGDRGGNQPQHF	.	TRBD1	TRBV18	TRBJ1-5
TGCGCCAGCAGCCTAGAGAATGGGGCAGGGACGTTCGGCTACACCTTC	CASSLENGAGTFGYTF	few	.	TRBV5-1	TRBJ1-2
TGTGCCAGCAGCACTGGCCTGACTCAGGGGGCCCCCCTCCACTTT	CASSTGLTQGAPLHF	few	TRBD1	TRBV5-6	TRBJ1-6
TGCGCCAGCACTGGGGAACCGAACACCGGGGAGCTGTTTTTT	CASTGEPNTGELFF	.	.	TRBV10-2	TRBJ2-2
TGTGCCAGCAGCGGTTCCGGGATCGCAGATACGCAGTATTTT	CASSGSGIADTQYF	.	.	TRBV6-5	TRBJ2-3
TGTGCCAGCAGTTTACGAGGTTGGGGTCAGCCCCAGCATTTT	CASSLRGWGQPQHF	.	.	TRBV27	TRBJ1-5
TGTGCCAGCAGCACCCCAGGGTACGAGCAGTACTTC	CASSTPGYEQYF	.	.	TRBV7-2	TRBJ2-7
TGTGCCAGCAGACAACTGGGAGGGAAGAGTCATGGCTACACCTTC	CASRQLGGKSHGYTF	.	.	TRBV11-2	TRBJ1-2
TGTGCCAGCAGATCTGCAGGAATCCCCCTCGAGCAGTACTTC	CASRSAGIPLEQYF	.	.	TRBV7-2	TRBJ2-7
TGTGCCAGCAGTCTAAGACAGGGAGGGTCTGGAAACACCATATATTTT	CASSLRQGGSGNTIYF	.	TRBD1	TRBV6-6	TRBJ1-3
TGTGCCAGCAATTCGGGGCTAAACAAGGAAAAACTGTTTTTT	CASNSGLNKEKLFF	few	.	TRBV7-9	TRBJ1-4
TGCGCCAGCAGCCAAGCTAGCGGGAGTTTAGAGACCCAGTACTTC	CASSQASGSLETQYF	.	TRBD2	TRBV4-1	TRBJ2-5
TGTGCCAGCAGTTTTACCGGGACAGGGGAGAATGAGCAGTTCTTC	CASSFTGTGENEQFF	.	TRBD1	TRBV11-3	TRBJ2-1
TGTGCCAGCAGCGTAGCTACTAGCGGACGATTCGGGAATGAGCAGTTCTTC	CASSVATSGRFGNEQFF	.	TRBD2	TRBV9	TRBJ2-1
TGTGCCAGCAGTTTATATCGAGGGGGCGGAAAACTGTTTTTT	CASSLYRGGGKLFF	.	TRBD1	TRBV28	TRBJ1-4
TGCGCCAGCAGGGCCGGGACAGGGAACACCGGGGAGCTGTTTTTT	CASRAGTGNTGELFF	.	TRBD1	TRBV10-2	TRBJ2-2